This T cell receptor (beta chain) was recorded in a study of cytomegalovirus exposure and HLA in healthy donors. Study-level information: An analysis done earlier identified around 100 million unique TCR beta sequences from 150 million to 200 million T cells.

On this clone itself: What it binds is not known.

General study results and limits: A further, later analysis showed that HLA-associated TCR beta chains (compared with equally common others) were more clonally expanded. The authors reported that TCR beta sequences could predict HLA-A and HLA-B alleles. These predictions were accurate for most subjects in the first cohort. Cytomegalovirus association was listed for around 170 TCR beta chains.

A multiplex PCR was run with 60 Vbeta primers and 13 Jbeta primers. The table came from immunoSEQ multiplex PCR; TCRdb's copy has only in-frame clones and leaves some out. The data show some 170,000 clones, 72% seen once. The sequence came from a human donor in good health. The sequencing sample was made of PBMCs.

CDR3 DNA sequence: TGCGCCAGCAGCCAAGGTATGAAGGGGCGCACAGATACGCAGTATTTT. Encoded protein: CASSQGMKGRTDTQYF. V and J are TRBV4-1 and TRBJ2-3, with D possibly matching TRBD1 (5 bases). The CDR3 length is 16 residues. Germline loops: CDR1 MGHRA, CDR2 YSYEKL. Between the trimmed V and J ends, which lost 1 base and 1 base, there was a span of 12 bases.